The T cell receptor (beta chain) under discussion was sequenced for a study of T-cell memory formation after mild COVID-19. TCRdb independently ran MiXCR on the 5' RACE reads; one entry per CDR3 protein. The sample consists of about 190,000 distinct CDR3 sequences, roughly 30% of them appearing once. This CDR3 is 15 amino acids long. Per germline, CDR1 SGHTA and CDR2 FQGNSA. V shed 5 bases and J shed 5 bases, with 18 bases lying between them. The V gene is TRBV7-2, the J gene TRBJ2-5; no definite D call. The TCR originated in an adult woman who had mild COVID-19 (a few samples of this study predate the infection). Cell type and time point are not known. The specimen sequenced was PBMCs or a T cell subset sorted from them (not recorded which). Here the CDR3 reads CASSPLTELVETQYF. The CDR3 bases are TGTGCCAGCAGCCCCCTGACTGAGTTGGTGGAGACCCAGTACTTC.